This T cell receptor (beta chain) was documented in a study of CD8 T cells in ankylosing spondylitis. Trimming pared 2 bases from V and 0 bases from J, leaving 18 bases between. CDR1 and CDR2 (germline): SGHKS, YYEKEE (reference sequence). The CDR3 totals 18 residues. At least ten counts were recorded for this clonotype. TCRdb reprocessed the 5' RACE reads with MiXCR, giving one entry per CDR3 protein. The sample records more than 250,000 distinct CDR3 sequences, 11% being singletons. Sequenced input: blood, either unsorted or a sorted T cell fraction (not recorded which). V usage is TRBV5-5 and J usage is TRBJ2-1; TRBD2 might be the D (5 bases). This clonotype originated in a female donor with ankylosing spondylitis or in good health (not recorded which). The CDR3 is CASSFRGEKGASYNEQFF. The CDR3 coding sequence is TGTGCCAGCAGCTTCCGTGGGGAGAAGGGAGCCTCCTACAATGAGCAGTTCTTC.